The clone carrying this T cell receptor (beta chain) was seen a handful of times. Antigen: not known. These data are taken from a study of response to subunit inactivated influenza vaccine. Study findings and constraints: Researchers suggested that each seasonal influenza vaccination recruits few new T cells.

Each CDR3 protein is one row after TCRdb ran MiXCR on the RT-PCR reads. The sample records about 520,000 distinct CDR3 sequences, 25% being singletons. CDR3 length: 15 residues. Trimming pared 6 bases from V and 4 bases from J, leaving 18 bases between. The starting material was CD4+ T cells sorted from PBMCs, obtained less than 6 days after vaccination. The sequence derives from a man aged 50 to 59 who received an inactivated influenza vaccine. The chain carries TRBV12-3 or TRBV12-4 and TRBJ2-5; tentatively, D is TRBD1 or TRBD2 (6 bases each). The CDR3 protein is CASSKGVGGRETQYF. For the CDR3, the DNA is TGTGCCAGCAGCAAGGGGGTAGGGGGGAGAGAGACCCAGTACTTC.